The present TCR beta chain was sequenced within a study of technical replicates of blood from several donors. Germline V gene lookup returns CDR1 MNHEY and CDR2 SVGAGI. The trim removed 6 bases at V and 2 bases at J, leaving 7 bases unmatched. The CDR3 is made up of 14 amino acids. The method was immunoSEQ multiplex PCR; TCRdb's version includes in-frame clones alone and lacks a portion of them. The sample shows 65,000 to 90,000 clones, approximately 93% of them seen only once. The V and J genes are TRBV6-5 and TRBJ2-7; 7 positions match TRBD1. The sequence was collected from a human donor in good health. The sequenced sample was T cells isolated from PBMCs. The CDR3 sequence is CASSFRDSTYEQYF. The CDR3, as DNA: TGTGCCAGCAGCTTCCGGGACAGTACCTACGAGCAGTACTTC.